This entry describes one TCR beta chain. Its specificity is not known. The entry originates in a study of cytomegalovirus exposure and HLA in healthy donors. General observations from the study: Overall, around 160 TCR beta chains were annotated as cytomegalovirus-associated. Sequencing artifact likely explains a cluster of highly shared sequence variants.

Primers for the PCR totalled 60 Vbeta and 13 Jbeta. TCRdb's table, derived via immunoSEQ multiplex PCR, lists solely in-frame clones and lacks some. The sample records about 200,000 clones, 70% to 90% being singletons. This CDR3 region has 15 residues. Germline V CDR1 and CDR2: SGHRS, YFSETQ. The V end lost 4 bases, the J end lost 2 bases, and 16 bases lay between the germline ends. The chain employs TRBV5-1 and TRBJ2-7, with D possibly TRBD1 on 5 matching bases. The sequence came from a woman aged 25 to 39 in good health and CMV-seronegative. Sequencing input: PBMCs. CDR3 amino acids: CASSSTVHRPYEQYF. The CDR3 DNA reads TGCGCCAGCAGCAGTACCGTGCACAGGCCCTACGAGCAGTACTTC.